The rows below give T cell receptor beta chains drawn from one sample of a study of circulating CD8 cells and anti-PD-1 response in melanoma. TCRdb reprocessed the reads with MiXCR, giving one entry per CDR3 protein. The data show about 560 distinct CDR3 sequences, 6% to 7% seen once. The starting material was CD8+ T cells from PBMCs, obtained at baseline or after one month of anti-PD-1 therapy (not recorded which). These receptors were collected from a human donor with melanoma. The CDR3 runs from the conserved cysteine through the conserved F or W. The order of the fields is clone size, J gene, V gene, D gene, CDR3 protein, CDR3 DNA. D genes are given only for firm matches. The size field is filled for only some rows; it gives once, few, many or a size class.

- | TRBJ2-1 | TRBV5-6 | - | CASSLGQSSYNEQFF | TGTGCCAGCAGCTTAGGACAGAGCTCCTACAATGAGCAGTTCTTC
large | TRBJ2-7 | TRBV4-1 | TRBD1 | CASSSRTGGGTEQYF | TGCGCCAGCAGCTCCCGGACAGGGGGCGGAACGGAGCAGTACTTC
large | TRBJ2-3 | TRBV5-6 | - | CASSWRGPADTQYF | TGTGCCAGCAGCTGGAGGGGGCCTGCCGATACGCAGTATTTT
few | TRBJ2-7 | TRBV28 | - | CASSLGYEQYF | TGTGCCAGCAGTTTAGGATACGAACAGTACTTC
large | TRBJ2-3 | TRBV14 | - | CASSQPGPTLDTQYF | TGTGCCAGCAGCCAACCCGGCCCTACCTTGGATACGCAGTATTTT
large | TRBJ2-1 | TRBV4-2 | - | CASSHPELNEQFF | TGTGCCAGCAGCCACCCTGAACTCAATGAGCAGTTCTTC
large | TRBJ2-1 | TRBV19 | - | CASREEGTPYNEQFF | TGTGCCAGTAGGGAGGAAGGGACCCCCTACAATGAGCAGTTCTTC
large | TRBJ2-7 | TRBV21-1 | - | CASSVPPEVLYEQYF | TGTGCCAGCAGCGTACCTCCGGAGGTCCTCTACGAGCAGTACTTC
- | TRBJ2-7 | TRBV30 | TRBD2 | CAWTESGAGEQYF | TGTGCCTGGACTGAGAGCGGGGCTGGCGAGCAGTACTTC
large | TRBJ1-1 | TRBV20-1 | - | CSAKDLGQQNTEAFF | TGCAGTGCTAAGGACCTCGGTCAGCAGAACACTGAAGCTTTCTTT
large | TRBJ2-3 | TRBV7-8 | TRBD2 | CASSFGTSGGAIADTQYF | TGTGCCAGCAGCTTCGGGACTAGCGGGGGGGCCATCGCAGATACGCAGTATTTT
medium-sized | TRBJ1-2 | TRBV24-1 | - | CATSDSDKPNYGYTF | TGTGCCACCAGTGATTCCGACAAGCCTAACTATGGCTACACCTTC
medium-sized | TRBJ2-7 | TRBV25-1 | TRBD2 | CASSGGGGYEQYF | TGTGCCAGCAGTGGGGGGGGAGGCTACGAGCAGTACTTC
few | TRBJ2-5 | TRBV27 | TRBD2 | CASSLSFRGDQETQYF | TGTGCCAGCAGTTTATCGTTCCGGGGGGACCAAGAGACCCAGTACTTC
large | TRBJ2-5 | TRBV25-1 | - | CASSDGTEYQETQYF | TGTGCCAGCAGTGACGGGACGGAGTACCAAGAGACCCAGTACTTC
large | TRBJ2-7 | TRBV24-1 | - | CATSDFSSPEQYF | TGTGCCACCAGTGATTTTTCTAGCCCCGAGCAGTACTTC
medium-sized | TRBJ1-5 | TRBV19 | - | CASMLGGNQPQHF | TGTGCCAGTATGTTGGGCGGTAATCAGCCCCAGCATTTT
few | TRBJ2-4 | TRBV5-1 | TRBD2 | CASSDNPGLAGLAKNIQYF | TGCGCCAGCAGCGATAATCCGGGACTAGCGGGGCTAGCCAAAAACATTCAGTACTTC
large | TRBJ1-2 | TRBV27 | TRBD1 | CASSLQGANYGYTF | TGTGCCAGCAGTTTACAGGGGGCAAACTATGGCTACACCTTC
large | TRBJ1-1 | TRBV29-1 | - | CSVGNTEAFF | TGCAGCGTTGGAAACACTGAAGCTTTCTTT
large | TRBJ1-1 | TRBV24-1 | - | CATSELANTEAFF | TGTGCCACGTCCGAGCTGGCGAACACTGAAGCTTTCTTT
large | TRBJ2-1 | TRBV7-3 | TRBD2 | CASSYNSGGSYNEQFF | TGTGCCAGCAGCTACAATAGCGGGGGCTCCTACAATGAGCAGTTCTTC
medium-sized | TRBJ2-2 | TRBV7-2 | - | CASRRGDTGELFF | TGTGCCAGCAGGAGAGGGGACACCGGGGAGCTGTTTTTT
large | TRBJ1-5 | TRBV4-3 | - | CASSQDEGPINPQHF | TGCGCCAGCAGCCAAGACGAGGGGCCAATCAACCCCCAGCATTTT
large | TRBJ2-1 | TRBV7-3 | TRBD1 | CASSLWGRGLGNEQFF | TGTGCCAGCAGCTTATGGGGCAGGGGGCTTGGAAATGAGCAGTTCTTC
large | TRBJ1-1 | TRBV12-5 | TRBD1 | CATRQGTHYTEAFF | TGTGCTACTAGACAGGGGACACATTACACTGAAGCTTTCTTT
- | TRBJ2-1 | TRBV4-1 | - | CANSQTPGRTMDKQFF | TGCGCCAACAGCCAGACCCCGGGTCGGACCATGGATAAGCAGTTCTTC
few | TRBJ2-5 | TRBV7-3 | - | CASSGYPEETQYF | TGTGCCAGCAGCGGCTATCCTGAAGAGACCCAGTACTTC
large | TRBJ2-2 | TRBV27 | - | CASSGTGELFF | TGTGCCAGCTCGGGGACCGGGGAGCTGTTTTTT
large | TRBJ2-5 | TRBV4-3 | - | CASSQDRASEETQYF | TGCGCCAGCAGCCAAGATAGGGCTAGCGAGGAGACCCAGTACTTC
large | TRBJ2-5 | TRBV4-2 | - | CASSPPEGGAFETQYF | TGTGCCAGCAGCCCCCCAGAGGGGGGGGCCTTTGAGACCCAGTACTTC
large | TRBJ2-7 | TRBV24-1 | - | CATSDSGTTGEQYF | TGTGCCACCAGTGACTCCGGGACAACGGGCGAGCAGTACTTC
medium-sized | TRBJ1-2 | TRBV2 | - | CASGRGPGYGYTF | TGTGCCAGCGGGCGGGGTCCGGGATATGGCTACACCTTC